This is a list of T cell receptor beta chains from one sample in a study of Ad26.COV2.S vaccination and SARS-CoV-2 variants. This table comes from immunoSEQ multiplex PCR, and its TCRdb copy is limited to in-frame clones, with some not included. There are roughly 680,000 clones in the sample; more than 80% occur only once, and roughly 1.5% lies in the top ten. The sequenced sample was peripheral blood, obtained in a trial of Ad26.COV2.S vaccine versus placebo. The source is a person between 18 and 65 years old who received the Ad26.COV2.S COVID-19 vaccine or a placebo. Both conserved end residues are part of each CDR3. D genes are given only for firm matches. Size tells how often a clone was seen (once, few, many) or the class of an expanded clone, and some rows leave it out.

-,TRBJ1-6,-,TRBV7-9,CASSSDRRLLHF
-,TRBJ2-7,-,TRBV5-4,CASSLYTGHSSYEQYF
-,TRBJ2-5,-,TRBV27,CASSLEATVGRETQYF
-,TRBJ1-5,-,TRBV2,CASSEASGYSNQPQHF
TRBD2,TRBJ2-7,-,TRBV29-1,CSVAWGGLRYEQYF
-,TRBJ1-1,-,TRBV30,CAWRRGSTEAFF
-,TRBJ2-3,-,TRBV4-2,CASSREPGRGSTDTQYF
-,TRBJ2-5,-,TRBV7-3,CASSQGPGTRETQYF
TRBD2,TRBJ2-1,-,TRBV4-3,CASSLGRLAGRNEQFF
-,TRBJ1-1,-,TRBV27,CASSFLGDTEAFF
-,TRBJ2-2,-,TRBV7-3,CASSSGSNTGELFF
-,TRBJ1-2,few,TRBV6-2/TRBV6-3,CASSYSRHRRGYTF
TRBD2,TRBJ2-7,-,TRBV11-2,CASSNSGIDEQYF
-,TRBJ1-4,-,TRBV30,CAWTGLNEKLFF
-,TRBJ2-7,-,TRBV13,CASSLRGASYEQYF
-,TRBJ2-1,-,TRBV3-1/TRBV3-2,CASSLNNEQFF
-,TRBJ1-5,-,TRBV15,CATSRGPWAGNQPQHF
-,TRBJ2-3,-,TRBV12-3/TRBV12-4,CASSPITDTQYF
TRBD2,TRBJ2-3,-,TRBV7-9,CASSKRDPNFGADTQYF
-,TRBJ2-5,once,TRBV5-5,CASSLRPQETQYF
TRBD1,TRBJ1-4,-,TRBV11-2,CASSSGTGKTEKLFF
TRBD1,TRBJ2-3,-,TRBV18,CASSPTGSGTDTQYF
-,TRBJ1-1,-,TRBV19,CASSAVEGMNTEAFF
-,TRBJ1-2,few,TRBV21-1,CASTGNLNGTGDFRYGYTF
-,TRBJ2-5,-,TRBV19,CASSRNRQETQYF
-,TRBJ2-7,few,TRBV13,CASSLGGRGEQYF
-,TRBJ2-3,-,TRBV19,CASSWQASTDTQYF
-,TRBJ2-7,-,TRBV2,CASSENRAEQYF
-,TRBJ2-7,-,TRBV5-4,CASSLGGRADEQYF
TRBD1,TRBJ2-3,-,TRBV6-6,CASSFEGTGVRDSLNF
-,TRBJ2-2,-,TRBV18,CASSPNGIGTAGELFF
-,TRBJ2-3,-,TRBV18,CASSPTAGSTDTQYF
-,TRBJ2-5,-,TRBV7-3,CASSFRGEETQYF
-,TRBJ1-3,once,TRBV4-3,CASSLTRVGNTIYF
-,TRBJ2-7,few,TRBV5-4,CASSSAYEQYF
-,TRBJ2-3,-,TRBV4-3,CASSPQFSTDTQYF
TRBD1,TRBJ2-7,-,TRBV6-2/TRBV6-3,CASSSGQGLHYEQYF
TRBD2,TRBJ2-1,few,TRBV5-1,CASKGLAGGGEQFF
TRBD1,TRBJ2-1,-,TRBV5-4,CASSLTGTAGDEQFF
TRBD1,TRBJ1-2,-,TRBV27,CASSYRTGKGYTF
TRBD1,TRBJ2-1,once,TRBV13,CASSLGTGGYFGQFF
-,TRBJ1-2,few,TRBV10-3,CAISGGGGLNTNYGYTF
TRBD1,TRBJ1-6,-,TRBV20-1,CSASPQGSSYNSPLHF
-,TRBJ2-7,-,TRBV27,CASRVNRASEQYF
TRBD1,TRBJ1-4,-,TRBV7-9,CAGRDSNEKLFF